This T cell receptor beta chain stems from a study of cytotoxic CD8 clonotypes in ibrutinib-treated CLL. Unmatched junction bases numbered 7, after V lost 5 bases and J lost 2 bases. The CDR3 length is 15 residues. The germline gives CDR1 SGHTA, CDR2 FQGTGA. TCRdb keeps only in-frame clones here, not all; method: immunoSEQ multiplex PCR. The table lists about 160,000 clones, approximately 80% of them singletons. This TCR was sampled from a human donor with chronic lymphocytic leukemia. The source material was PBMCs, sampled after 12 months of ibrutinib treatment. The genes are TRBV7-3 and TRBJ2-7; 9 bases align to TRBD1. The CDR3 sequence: CASSPTTGGPYEQYF. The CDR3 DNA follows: TGTGCCAGCAGCCCCACTACAGGGGGCCCCTACGAGCAGTACTTC.